One and the same sample provided the 20 T cell receptor beta chains below, sequenced in a study of T cell responses to AZD1222 COVID-19 vaccine. Profiled with immunoSEQ multiplex PCR; TCRdb holds only in-frame clones, not every one. This table holds about 85,000 clones, roughly nine tenths found once. The specimen was peripheral blood, collected on day 0 of AZD1222 vaccination. The receptors originated from an adult in good health.

This sequence joins TRBV3-1 (or the pseudogene TRBV3-2) and TRBJ2-7; D gene unclear. The germline V and J ends were trimmed by 4 bases and 1 base, with 17 bases remaining between them. Germline V gene sequence: CDR1 LGHDT, CDR2 YNNKEL (reference sequence). The CDR3 covers 16 residues. The CDR3: CASSPSSVRESYEQYF. CDR3 coding DNA: TGTGCCAGCAGCCCCAGCAGTGTTAGGGAATCCTACGAGCAGTACTTC.

The J gene is TRBJ1-5, the V gene TRBV6-4; tentatively, D is TRBD1 (6 bases). This CDR3 contains 14 residues. Germline values: CDR1 MRHNA, CDR2 SNTAGT. Trimming took off 5 bases at V and 6 bases at J, with 14 bases between the two ends. CDR3 sequence: CASSPSGGGQPQHF. CDR3 coding DNA: TGTGCCAGCAGTCCCTCCGGGGGCGGTCAGCCCCAGCATTTT.

This chain links TRBV29-1 with TRBJ1-2; tentative D call: TRBD1 (5 bases). V lost 3 bases to trimming and J lost 6 bases, with 20 bases between them. CDR1 and CDR2 from the germline V gene are SQVTM and ANQGSEA. The CDR3 runs to 15 residues. The CDR3 sequence: CSVEAGMAVRDGYTF. CDR3 sequence (DNA): TGCAGCGTTGAGGCAGGGATGGCAGTGAGGGATGGCTACACCTTC.

The V call is TRBV5-4, the J call TRBJ2-7, with 7 bases fitting TRBD1. The germline V gene has CDR1 SGHNT and CDR2 YYREEE (reference sequence). After removal of 3 bases from V and 2 bases from J, the junction contained 2 bases not matched to a gene. The CDR3 runs 13 residues. In DNA, the CDR3 is TGTGCCAGCAGCTCCGGGACAGCCTACGAGCAGTACTTC. Amino acids: CASSSGTAYEQYF. Using reference TRBV5-4 and TRBJ2-7 for the parts outside the CDR3, the full variable domain is ETGVTQSPTHLIKTRGQQVTLRCSSQSGHNTVSWYQQALGQGPQFIFQYYREEENGRGNFPPRFSGLQFPNYSSELNVNALELDDSALYLCASSSGTAYEQYFGPGTRLTVT.

The chain joins TRBV28 to TRBJ1-4, with D perhaps TRBD1 (5 bases). Trimming pared 6 bases from V and 8 bases from J, leaving 16 bases between. Germline loops: CDR1 MDHEN, CDR2 SYDVKM. This CDR3 has 14 amino acids. CDR3 DNA: TGTGCCAGCAGCAAGAAGGCAAGGGGAGAAAAACTGTTTTTT. It yields the protein CASSKKARGEKLFF.

V gene TRBV9 combines with J gene TRBJ2-1, with 8 positions matching TRBD2. With V trimmed by 0 bases and J by 9 bases, 5 bases remained unmatched. This CDR3 comprises 14 residues. Germline assignment: CDR1 SGDLS and CDR2 YYNGEE. For the CDR3, the DNA is TGTGCCAGCAGCGTAGAAGGACTAGCTATTGAGCAGTTCTTC. As protein: CASSVEGLAIEQFF.

V usage is TRBV3-1 (or the pseudogene TRBV3-2) and J usage is TRBJ2-1, with D possibly being TRBD2 (6 bases). Germline V gives CDR1 LGHDT, CDR2 YNNKEL (reference sequence). The CDR3 has 15 residues. Trimming pared 5 bases from V and 0 bases from J, leaving 11 bases between. The CDR3 protein is CASSFGGLSYNEQFF. CDR3 nucleotides: TGTGCCAGCAGCTTCGGGGGTCTCTCCTACAATGAGCAGTTCTTC.

The chain carries TRBV9 and TRBJ2-1, with TRBD1 matching 10 bases. J lost 3 bases, V lost 4 bases, and 1 base had no gene match. The CDR3 is 14 residues long. From germline, CDR1 is SGDLS and CDR2 YYNGEE. The CDR3 loop is CASSRDRGYNEQFF. CDR3 bases: TGTGCCAGCAGCCGGGACAGGGGCTACAATGAGCAGTTCTTC.

This clone was detected only once. J is TRBJ1-1 and V is TRBV7-8, with D tentatively TRBD1 (6 bases). Trimming pared 2 bases from V and 3 bases from J, leaving 10 bases between. This CDR3 has 14 amino acids. CDR1 and CDR2 (germline): SGHVS, FQNEAQ. CDR3 amino acids: CASSLQGPDTEAFF. DNA of the CDR3: TGTGCCAGCAGCTTACAGGGGCCCGACACTGAAGCTTTCTTT.

The genes are TRBV7-7 and TRBJ2-2; D remains ambiguous. Germline V gene sequence: CDR1 SSHAT, CDR2 FNYEAQ (reference sequence). This CDR3 spans 13 amino acids. Trimming cost V 3 bases and J 4 bases, with 6 bases left between them. Here the CDR3 reads CASSLTATGELFF. The DNA of the CDR3 is TGTGCCAGCAGCTTGACGGCCACCGGGGAGCTGTTTTTT.

The chain combines TRBV7-9 with TRBJ1-1, with D unclear. V was trimmed by 1 base and J by 4 bases, leaving 10 bases between them. CDR3 length: 14 residues. Germline loops: CDR1 SEHNR, CDR2 FQNEAQ (reference sequence). The CDR3 protein is CASSLESGRTEAFF. The CDR3 nucleotides are TGTGCCAGCAGCTTAGAGAGCGGGCGCACTGAAGCTTTCTTT.

This sequence joins TRBV5-1 and TRBJ2-7; no reliable D call. Germline V lookup: CDR1 SGHRS, CDR2 YFSETQ. The CDR3 spans 14 residues. Trimming shortened V by 2 bases and J by 0 bases, and 9 bases separated the two germline ends. The CDR3 here is CASSLVESSYEQYF. DNA of the CDR3: TGCGCCAGCAGCTTAGTGGAGAGCTCCTACGAGCAGTACTTC.

This clone was observed a handful of times. The CDR3 loop is CASSHGANQPQHF. The CDR3 bases are TGTGCCAGCAGTCACGGGGCCAATCAGCCCCAGCATTTT. V and J are TRBV6-6 and TRBJ1-5, with a tentative D call TRBD1 (5 bases). CDR1 and CDR2 (germline): MNHNY, SVGAGI (reference sequence). Trimming left V 5 bases short and J 3 bases short, with 8 bases between. The CDR3 consists of 13 residues.

V gene TRBV18 combines with J gene TRBJ2-5, with D maybe TRBD2 (6 bases). Germline loops: CDR1 KGHSH, CDR2 LQKENI. This CDR3 region has 13 residues. With 2 bases removed from V and 4 bases from J, the gap between germline ends came to 8 bases. CDR3: CASSPGGLETQYF. The CDR3 nucleotides read TGTGCCAGCTCACCAGGAGGGTTAGAGACCCAGTACTTC.

The V and J genes are TRBV5-5 and TRBJ2-1; 8 bases fit TRBD2. The V and J ends lost 1 base and 8 bases, in that order; junction bases with no gene match: 8. This CDR3 spans 15 amino acids. CDR1 SGHKS and CDR2 YYEKEE come from the germline V gene (reference sequence). The CDR3 nucleotides are TGTGCCAGCAGCTTGATCAGCGGGAGTATGGATGAGCAGTTCTTC. Protein: CASSLISGSMDEQFF.

This chain connects TRBV6-5 to TRBJ1-1; 7 bases are a match to TRBD1. The CDR3 extends over 11 amino acids. Looked up from germline, CDR1 is MNHEY and CDR2 is SVGAGI. V lost 5 bases and J lost 11; bases outside the gene matches: 5. Here the CDR3 reads CASSRTGDAFF. In DNA, the CDR3 is TGTGCCAGCAGTAGGACAGGTGACGCTTTCTTT.

V gene TRBV9 combines with J gene TRBJ1-1, with a weak D call TRBD1 (5 bases). Germline V lookup: CDR1 SGDLS, CDR2 YYNGEE. There are 14 residues in the CDR3. V lost 0 bases and J 5 bases, leaving 11 bases between the germline ends. Here the CDR3 reads CASSVGQRGTEAFF. CDR3 nucleotide sequence: TGTGCCAGCAGCGTAGGACAGAGGGGAACTGAAGCTTTCTTT.

The chain couples TRBV4-1 to TRBJ1-5; D is possibly TRBD1 (5 bases). Germline CDR1 MGHRA, CDR2 YSYEKL. V gave up 1 base and J gave up 2 bases, with 12 bases separating them. The CDR3 totals 16 residues. CDR3 bases: TGCGCCAGCAGCCAAGGCGAGGGGCCGGGCAATCAGCCCCAGCATTTT. Protein sequence: CASSQGEGPGNQPQHF.

This clone showed up just once. The chain has TRBV11-2 and TRBJ2-5; D gene uncertain. Trimming took off 6 bases at V and 4 bases at J, with 15 bases between the two ends. The V gene's germline CDR1 is SGHAT and CDR2 FQNNGV. The CDR3 length is 14 residues. CDR3 bases: TGTGCCAGCAGGCTAAGCCGGACGGGAGAGACCCAGTACTTC. Amino acid sequence: CASRLSRTGETQYF.

The chain couples TRBV7-2 to TRBJ2-7; D is ambiguous. There are 13 residues in the CDR3. Germline CDR1 SGHTA, CDR2 FQGNSA. V gave up 4 bases and J gave up 6 bases, with 13 bases separating them. The CDR3 sequence is CASSSRHTGEQYF. CDR3 bases: TGTGCCAGCAGCTCGCGACACACGGGCGAGCAGTACTTC.